Here is one T cell receptor (beta chain) with its context. What it binds is not known. This CDR3 spans 13 amino acids. The germline gives CDR1 LNHDA, CDR2 SQIVND (reference sequence). J gave up 6 bases and V 5 bases, and 6 bases lay outside the gene matches. The entry originates in a study of OX40 agonist ivuxolimab in advanced cancers. Sequencing was performed with immunoSEQ multiplex PCR; in TCRdb, only in-frame clones are kept and a portion is missing. The sample consists of about 64,000 clones, 80% to 90% of them appearing once. Study-level findings and limits: At 0.1 to 3.0 mg/kg, CD4+ and CD8+ blood T cells expanded clonally by week 6.

V gene TRBV19 combines with J gene TRBJ1-2; 7 bases map to TRBD1. This TCR was recovered from an adult with an advanced solid tumor such as melanoma, head and neck, liver or kidney cancer. This specimen consisted of CD4+ or CD8+ T cells sorted from blood, obtained in a trial of the OX40 agonist ivuxolimab. The CDR3 coding sequence is TGTGCCAGTAGTCCAGGGGGAAACGATGGCTACACCTTC. It specifies CASSPGGNDGYTF.